The TCR beta chain described here comes from a study of T cells after somatic rescue of genetic block. This table comes from immunoSEQ multiplex PCR, and its TCRdb copy is limited to in-frame clones, with some not included. Found here are under 150,000 clones, about 90% of them singletons; the top ten hold more than 1.4%. CDR1 SGDLS and CDR2 YYNGEE come from the germline V gene. There are 14 residues in the CDR3. The germline V and J ends were trimmed by 7 bases and 7 bases, with 20 bases remaining between them. Sequenced: peripheral blood mononuclear cells (PBMCs). The source of this sequence is a woman under 30. The chain couples TRBV9 to TRBJ2-5; D is unresolved. The CDR3 loop is CASDTGSARGTQYF. In nucleotides, the CDR3 is TGTGCCAGCGATACTGGGTCAGCGCGTGGGACCCAGTACTTC.